The rows below give T cell receptor beta chains drawn from one sample of a study of blood T cell repertoires in COVID-19. Data came from immunoSEQ multiplex PCR; TCRdb stores just in-frame clones and leaves some out. The repertoire holds about 310,000 clones, with about nine tenths as singletons. The sample taken for sequencing was peripheral blood. These receptors were obtained from a woman aged 25 to 45 with COVID-19, enrolled during active disease. CDR3s include the opening cysteine and the closing phenylalanine or tryptophan. The D gene is left open where the match is weak. Clone size is stated in some rows and not others, as once, few, many or a class when expanded.

j_gene,abundance,v_gene,d_gene,len,CDR3nt,CDR3aa
TRBJ1-2,-,TRBV2,TRBD1,14,TGTGCCAGCAGACGTGACAGGGGGCAGGATGGCTACACCTTC,CASRRDRGQDGYTF
TRBJ2-7,-,TRBV27,TRBD2,18,TGTGCCAGCAGTTTCAGCACGTATGGACTAGCGGGAGTTGGGGAGCAGTACTTC,CASSFSTYGLAGVGEQYF
TRBJ1-1,-,TRBV28,-,16,TGTGCCAGCAATTCCGGGAGACTTAAGGGGAACACTGAAGCTTTCTTT,CASNSGRLKGNTEAFF
TRBJ2-7,-,TRBV19,-,13,TGTGCCAGTAGTATAGCAGGCCAGGGCGAGCAGTACTTC,CASSIAGQGEQYF
TRBJ2-1,once,TRBV5-1,TRBD2,17,TGCGCCAGCAGCTCCGGACTAGCGGGACTTACCTACAATGAGCAGTTCTTC,CASSSGLAGLTYNEQFF
TRBJ1-3,-,TRBV2,-,14,TGTGCCAGCAGTTCCCAGGGGACTGGAAACACCATATATTTT,CASSSQGTGNTIYF
TRBJ1-2,-,TRBV4-1,TRBD1,15,TGCGCCAGCAGCCTCCCCGGACAGGGGTCCTATGGCTACACCTTC,CASSLPGQGSYGYTF
TRBJ2-1,-,TRBV5-4,TRBD2,18,TGTGCCAGCAGACCGGGACTAGCGGGGGTACTTGGGGGGAATGAGCAGTTCTTC,CASRPGLAGVLGGNEQFF
TRBJ1-2,-,TRBV9,-,15,TGTGCCAGCAGCCCCGAGGGGAGGGGCCCTCTTGGCTACACCTTC,CASSPEGRGPLGYTF
TRBJ2-7,-,TRBV6-5,TRBD2,15,TGTGCCAGCAGAATACTAGCGGGGGATTCCTACGAGCAGTACTTC,CASRILAGDSYEQYF
TRBJ2-1,-,TRBV20-1,TRBD2,14,TGCAGTGCGAGTTGGCTAGCGGGAGGAAATGAGCAGTTCTTC,CSASWLAGGNEQFF
TRBJ2-1,-,TRBV9,-,15,TGTGCCAGCAGCGTAGGGGGCTTAGAGTACAATGAGCAGTTCTTC,CASSVGGLEYNEQFF
TRBJ1-1,-,TRBV5-1,TRBD1,14,TGCGCCAGCAGCTTGGGGACAGGGGGGACTGAAGCTTTCTTT,CASSLGTGGTEAFF
TRBJ2-3,-,TRBV4-2,TRBD2,17,TGTGCCAGCAGCCAAGCGGACGGTAGCGGGAACACAGATACGCAGTATTTT,CASSQADGSGNTDTQYF
TRBJ1-4,-,TRBV5-6,TRBD1,13,TGTGCCAGCAGCCGGACAGGGAGTGAAAAACTGTTTTTT,CASSRTGSEKLFF
TRBJ2-5,-,TRBV19,-,14,TGTGCCAGTAGTATAGTGTCCGGGGGAGAGACCCAGTACTTC,CASSIVSGGETQYF
TRBJ1-3,-,TRBV19,-,19,TGTGCCAGTAGTATAGGCTTCCTGGCGACTGCAATCTCTGGAAACACCATATATTTT,CASSIGFLATAISGNTIYF
TRBJ2-1,-,TRBV14,-,15,TGTGCCAGCAGTCCCGAGGGAGGCTCCTACAATGAGCAGTTCTTC,CASSPEGGSYNEQFF
TRBJ1-1,-,TRBV11-2,TRBD1,16,TGTGCCAGCAGCTTTACAGGGGGCGGTCAGAACACTGAAGCTTTCTTT,CASSFTGGGQNTEAFF
TRBJ2-7,-,TRBV5-4,TRBD2,15,TGTGCCAGCAGCTTCGGACTAGCTGGGGCTTACGAGCAGTACTTC,CASSFGLAGAYEQYF
TRBJ2-2,-,TRBV13,TRBD2,17,TGTGCCAGCAGCTTAGGCGGTCTAGCGGGTAACACCGGGGAGCTGTTTTTT,CASSLGGLAGNTGELFF
TRBJ2-6,once,TRBV12-2,-,16,TGTGCAAGTCGCCCTCAAACAGGCGCTGGGGCCAACGTCCTGACTTTC,CASRPQTGAGANVLTF
TRBJ2-1,-,TRBV9,-,15,TGTGCCAGCAGCGAGGGGGGAGGGTCCTACAATGAGCAGTTCTTC,CASSEGGGSYNEQFF
TRBJ1-1,-,TRBV5-1,TRBD1,17,TGCGCCAGCAGCCTCCGGGACAGCAAAACAGGGAACACTGAAGCTTTCTTT,CASSLRDSKTGNTEAFF
TRBJ2-5,few,TRBV12-3/TRBV12-4,-,13,TGTGCCAGCAGTTTCCAGGGGCCGGGGACCCAGTACTTC,CASSFQGPGTQYF
TRBJ2-7,-,TRBV7-8,-,14,TGTGCCAGCAGCTTATTTGACAGCTCCTACGAGCAGTACTTC,CASSLFDSSYEQYF
TRBJ1-1,-,TRBV7-9,-,15,TGTGCCAGCAGCCGCCCAGGGCCTATGAACACTGAAGCTTTCTTT,CASSRPGPMNTEAFF
TRBJ1-1,-,TRBV10-3,-,12,TGTGCCATCAGACAGTTCGGCACTGAAGCTTTCTTT,CAIRQFGTEAFF
TRBJ1-6,-,TRBV5-4,TRBD1,17,TGTGCCAGCAGCTTGTACCCACAGGGGCAGGGGAATTCACCCCTCCACTTT,CASSLYPQGQGNSPLHF
TRBJ1-4,-,TRBV12-3/TRBV12-4,-,11,TGTGCCAGCAGTCTACAGGGTTTAAAGTTTTTT,CASSLQGLKFF
TRBJ2-6,-,TRBV5-1,-,16,TGCGCCAGCAGCTTGAGCGGAGACTCTGGGGCCAACGTCCTGACTTTC,CASSLSGDSGANVLTF
TRBJ1-1,-,TRBV4-1,-,15,TGCGCCAGCAGCCAAGATGGAGGGAGTGGTACTGAAGCTTTCTTT,CASSQDGGSGTEAFF
TRBJ2-7,-,TRBV30,-,11,TGTGCCCACAGGGTTTCCTACGAGCAGTACTTC,CAHRVSYEQYF
TRBJ1-5,-,TRBV28,-,15,TGTGCCAGCAGTTTAAGACAGGCAAGCAATCAGCCCCAGCATTTT,CASSLRQASNQPQHF
TRBJ1-3,-,TRBV28,TRBD1,15,TGTGCCAGCAGTGGAACCGGGACAGGTGGAAACACCATATATTTT,CASSGTGTGGNTIYF
TRBJ2-7,-,TRBV6-5,-,13,TGTGCCAGCAGACCCCCCGCCAGGGCCGAGCAGTACTTC,CASRPPARAEQYF
TRBJ1-1,few,TRBV19,-,13,TGTGCCAGTAGTATTCGCCAGGACACTGAAGCTTTCTTT,CASSIRQDTEAFF
TRBJ2-5,-,TRBV3-1/TRBV3-2,-,14,TGTGCCAGCAGAAGAACATCAGCTAGGGAGACCCAGTACTTC,CASRRTSARETQYF
TRBJ2-1,-,TRBV10-2,TRBD2,20,TGCGCCAGCAGTGAGTGGGGACTAGCGGGAGGGGACAGCTCCTACAATGAGCAGTTCTTC,CASSEWGLAGGDSSYNEQFF
TRBJ2-3,-,TRBV5-6,TRBD1,14,TGTGCCAGCAGCCGGGGACAGGGCACAGATACGCAGTATTTT,CASSRGQGTDTQYF
TRBJ2-3,few,TRBV7-8,TRBD2,19,TGTGCCAGCAGCTATCTGACTAGCGGGAGCAGGGCAATTACAGATACGCAGTATTTT,CASSYLTSGSRAITDTQYF